This entry lists 25 T cell receptor beta chains sequenced from one sample in a study of Ad26.COV2.S vaccination and SARS-CoV-2 variants. Sequencing was performed with immunoSEQ multiplex PCR; in TCRdb, only in-frame clones are kept and a portion is missing. The sample has about 140,000 clones; roughly 88% are singletons. Sequencing used peripheral blood, obtained after recovery from COVID-19. The receptor source for this set is a human donor who had recovered from COVID-19.

This clone was picked up a small number of times. Written as DNA, the CDR3 is TGTGCCAGCAGTTACTCAGACAGGGCCTACTATGGCTACACCTTC. Amino acid sequence: CASSYSDRAYYGYTF. This chain uses TRBV6-5 with TRBJ1-2, with 7 bases matching TRBD1. After removal of 0 bases from V and 3 bases from J, the junction contained 4 bases not matched to a gene. Germline assignment: CDR1 MNHEY and CDR2 SVGAGI. This CDR3 is 15 amino acids long.

The chain links TRBV18 to TRBJ1-2, with D perhaps TRBD1 (5 bases). The CDR3 consists of 16 residues. The V gene's germline CDR1 is KGHSH and CDR2 LQKENI. V dropped 3 bases and J dropped 8 bases, with 22 bases sitting between them. The CDR3 protein is CASSPLPAQGESGYTF. The CDR3, as DNA: TGTGCCAGCTCACCGCTACCCGCCCAGGGAGAATCGGGCTACACCTTC.

This chain connects TRBV6-5 to TRBJ1-4; 7 positions agree with TRBD1. This CDR3 is 15 amino acids long. The ends lost 6 bases at V and 4 bases at J; junction bases unmatched: 8. The germline V gene has CDR1 MNHEY and CDR2 SVGAGI. The CDR3 reads CASRGGGTVNEKLFF. CDR3 coding DNA: TGTGCCAGCAGAGGAGGCGGGACAGTTAATGAAAAACTGTTTTTT.

This sequence joins TRBV19 and TRBJ1-5; the D is unclear. Germline-derived CDR1 and CDR2 are LNHDA and SQIVND (reference sequence). V was trimmed by 3 bases and J by 0 bases, leaving 9 bases between them. The CDR3 covers 15 residues. The CDR3 loop reads CASSMVGYSNQPQHF. CDR3 nucleotides: TGTGCCAGTAGTATGGTAGGGTATAGCAATCAGCCCCAGCATTTT.

The chain couples TRBV5-1 to TRBJ1-2; D might be TRBD1 (6 bases). V lost 3 bases and J lost 7, with 13 bases in between. CDR3 length equals 13 residues. Germline V gene data show CDR1 as SGHRS and CDR2 as YFSETQ. As DNA, the CDR3 is TGCGCCAGCAGCTCGGGTCCCAGGGGTGGCTACACCTTC. This encodes CASSSGPRGGYTF.

V usage is TRBV4-3 and J usage is TRBJ2-3; D perhaps matches TRBD2 (6 bases). CDR3 length equals 15 residues. V shed 1 base and J shed 4 bases, with 12 bases lying between them. CDR1 and CDR2 from the germline V gene are LGHNA and YSLEER. The CDR3 reads CASSQVGGLADTQYF. Written as DNA, the CDR3 is TGCGCCAGCAGCCAAGTGGGAGGACTGGCAGATACGCAGTATTTT.

V usage is TRBV27 and J usage is TRBJ2-1; perhaps TRBD1 as D (5 bases). CDR3 length equals 12 residues. The V and J ends lost 1 base and 10 bases respectively, with 8 bases between them. The V gene's germline CDR1 is MNHEY and CDR2 SMNVEV (reference sequence). The DNA of the CDR3 is TGTGCCAGCAGTTTATTGGCAGGGGAGCAGTTCTTC. This sequence encodes CASSLLAGEQFF.

The chain links TRBV5-4 to TRBJ1-2; the D gene is possibly TRBD1 (6 bases). The CDR3 consists of 16 residues. Germline CDR1 and CDR2: SGHNT and YYREEE (reference sequence). Trimming cost V 5 bases and J 0 bases, with 17 bases left between them. CDR3 bases: TGTGCCAGCAGAGCTGGACAGATAAGATCTAACTATGGCTACACCTTC. It translates to CASRAGQIRSNYGYTF.

The chain joins TRBV19 to TRBJ2-5; TRBD2 is a possible D gene (6 bases). From germline, CDR1 is LNHDA and CDR2 SQIVND (reference sequence). The V and J ends lost 1 base and 6 bases respectively, with 18 bases between them. This CDR3 has 16 amino acids. The CDR3 DNA sequence: TGTGCCAGTAGTATAGTTTTCCAGGGAGGTCGGCAGACCCAGTACTTC. Translating gives CASSIVFQGGRQTQYF.

The chain couples TRBV29-1 to TRBJ1-6; D not resolved. The germline V and J ends were trimmed by 4 bases and 0 bases, with 10 bases remaining between them. The CDR3 totals 15 residues. Germline CDR1 reads SQVTM; CDR2 reads ANQGSEA. CDR3 sequence reads: CSVAIQSSYNSPLHF. Written as DNA, the CDR3 is TGCAGCGTTGCCATCCAGAGCTCCTATAATTCACCCCTCCACTTT.

V is TRBV7-8 and J is TRBJ2-5; 8 bases are shared with TRBD1. This CDR3 is built from 16 residues. Losses at the gene ends were 1 base for V and 5 bases for J; bases not matched to a gene: 9. The germline V gene encodes CDR1 SGHVS and CDR2 FQNEAQ. CDR3 nucleotides: TGTGCCAGCAGCTTAGGGACAGGGTTGGAATCGGAGACCCAGTACTTC. This gives the protein CASSLGTGLESETQYF.

The chain has TRBV4-3 and TRBJ1-5; TRBD1 agrees at 10 bases. The junction had 0 bases not matched to a gene; V was cut back by 3 bases and J by 4 bases. Germline values: CDR1 LGHNA, CDR2 YSLEER. CDR3 length: 14 amino acids. Here the CDR3 reads CASSQGQGNQPQHF. CDR3 nucleotide sequence: TGCGCCAGCAGCCAGGGACAGGGGAATCAGCCCCAGCATTTT.

The chain links TRBV30 to TRBJ1-4; the D gene is possibly TRBD1 (6 bases). Between the trimmed V and J ends, which lost 3 bases and 6 bases, there was a span of 14 bases. This CDR3 spans 14 amino acids. CDR1 and CDR2 from the germline V gene are GTSNPN and SVGIG (reference sequence). The CDR3 sequence is CAWSRGGSHEKLFF. The CDR3 DNA reads as TGTGCCTGGAGCCGCGGGGGCTCCCATGAAAAACTGTTTTTT. Complete variable domain (other parts from reference TRBV30 and TRBJ1-4): SQTIHQWPATLVQPVGSPLSLECTVEGTSNPNLYWYRQAAGRGLQLLFYSVGIGQISSEVPQNLSASRPQDRQFILSSKKLLLSDSGFYLCAWSRGGSHEKLFFGSGTQLSVL.

The gene calls are TRBV3-1 (or the pseudogene TRBV3-2) and TRBJ1-1, with D uncertain. Looked up from germline, CDR1 is LGHDT and CDR2 is YNNKEL (reference sequence). The CDR3 contains 14 residues. Trimming pared 4 bases from V and 1 base from J, leaving 10 bases between. The CDR3 region has the DNA TGTGCCAGCAGCCTTCGACACTCGAACACTGAAGCTTTCTTT. It translates to CASSLRHSNTEAFF.

This chain joins TRBV2 and TRBJ2-7, with 7 bases fitting TRBD2. The junction had 11 bases not matched to a gene; V was cut back by 6 bases and J by 3 bases. Germline-derived CDR1 and CDR2 are SNHLY and FYNNEI. The CDR3 runs to 15 residues. CDR3 region: CASSETAGRLYEQYF. The CDR3 bases are TGTGCCAGCAGCGAGACAGCGGGACGGCTCTACGAGCAGTACTTC. Complete variable domain (other parts from reference TRBV2 and TRBJ2-7): EPEVTQTPSHQVTQMGQEVILRCVPISNHLYFYWYRQILGQKVEFLVSFYNNEISEKSEIFDDQFSVERPDGSNFTLKIRSTKLEDSAMYFCASSETAGRLYEQYFGPGTRLTVT.

This clone was observed a few times. The V gene is TRBV19, the J gene TRBJ2-2; no clear D. There are 15 residues in the CDR3. Germline values: CDR1 LNHDA, CDR2 SQIVND (reference sequence). The V and J ends lost 6 bases and 3 bases respectively, with 14 bases between them. The CDR3 DNA is TGTGCCAGTAGGACAAGAATCTGGGACACCGGGGAGCTGTTTTTT. It translates to CASRTRIWDTGELFF.

This clone has just a few counts. The chain uses TRBV4-1 and TRBJ1-5, with D possibly TRBD1 on 6 matching bases. The CDR3 is made up of 15 amino acids. Trimming stripped 4 bases from V and 3 bases from J, with 13 bases between. The germline CDR1 and CDR2 sequences are MGHRA and YSYEKL. CDR3 in amino acids: CASSPLPGDNQPQHF. The CDR3, as DNA: TGCGCCAGCAGCCCTTTACCAGGGGACAATCAGCCCCAGCATTTT.

The count of this clone is one. The chain is built from TRBV3-1 (or the pseudogene TRBV3-2) and TRBJ1-1, with TRBD1 matching 8 bases. The V gene's germline CDR1 is LGHDT and CDR2 YNNKEL (reference sequence). V lost 0 bases to trimming and J lost 7 bases; unmatched junction nucleotides: 4. The CDR3 has 14 residues. CDR3 sequence reads: CASSQETGGREAFF. Written as DNA, the CDR3 is TGTGCCAGCAGCCAAGAAACAGGGGGTCGTGAAGCTTTCTTT.

This chain connects TRBV28 to TRBJ2-5, with 7 nucleotides matching TRBD1. Unmatched junction bases numbered 5, after V lost 5 bases and J lost 2 bases. The CDR3 runs 14 residues. From germline, CDR1 is MDHEN and CDR2 SYDVKM. CDR3 sequence reads: CASSPRGLQETQYF. The CDR3 coding sequence is TGTGCCAGCAGTCCGAGGGGGCTGCAAGAGACCCAGTACTTC.

The chain's CDR3 is CASSSGARGNTEAFF. CDR3 nucleotide sequence: TGTGCCAGCAGCTCAGGGGCTCGGGGGAACACTGAAGCTTTCTTT. V gene TRBV5-6 combines with J gene TRBJ1-1, with a weak D call TRBD1 (6 bases). The CDR3 runs to 15 residues. The ends were cut back, 3 bases at V and 1 base at J, with 13 bases in the middle. Germline V gene lookup returns CDR1 SGHDT and CDR2 YYEEEE.

This chain uses TRBV19 with TRBJ2-1, with a tentative D call TRBD1 (5 bases). Trimming stripped 3 bases from V and 2 bases from J, with 14 bases between. The CDR3 consists of 16 residues. CDR1 and CDR2 from the germline V gene are LNHDA and SQIVND (reference sequence). CDR3 amino acids: CASSIRGKGTYNEQFF. The CDR3 DNA sequence: TGTGCCAGTAGTATTAGAGGAAAGGGGACCTACAATGAGCAGTTCTTC.

The J gene is TRBJ2-1, the V gene TRBV7-2; TRBD2 might be the D (6 bases). Germline CDR1 is SGHTA and CDR2 is FQGNSA. This CDR3 is built from 16 residues. V was clipped by 3 bases and J by 7 bases, with 19 bases between them. Here the CDR3 DNA reads TGTGCCAGCAGCTTCCCCGCGGGGCCTCTGGGGAATGAGCAGTTCTTC. Its translation is CASSFPAGPLGNEQFF.

This sequence joins TRBV7-6 and TRBJ1-5; D is perhaps TRBD1 (5 bases). V gave up 5 bases and J gave up 2 bases, with 7 bases separating them. The germline CDR1 and CDR2 sequences are SGHVS and FNYEAQ. This CDR3 is built from 13 residues. For the CDR3, the DNA is TGTGCCAGCAGCCGGGGCGGCAATCAGCCCCAGCATTTT. It codes for CASSRGGNQPQHF.

The chain is built from TRBV12-3 or TRBV12-4 and TRBJ2-3; the D gene is possibly TRBD2 (7 bases). Trimming stripped 8 bases from V and 2 bases from J, with 11 bases between. The CDR3 runs 13 residues. In DNA, the CDR3 is TGTGCCAGCTCGGGGGGCCCCACAGATACGCAGTATTTT. Translated, it gives CASSGGPTDTQYF.

The chain employs TRBV10-2 and TRBJ2-1, with D perhaps matching TRBD1 (5 bases). CDR1 is WSHSY, CDR2 SAAADI, per germline. The CDR3 consists of 14 residues. With 4 bases removed from V and 5 bases from J, the gap between germline ends came to 12 bases. Here the CDR3 DNA reads TGCGCCAGCAGTGTACTGGCGGACAACAATGAGCAGTTCTTC. Its protein is CASSVLADNNEQFF.